This TCR beta chain was identified in a study of technical replicates of blood from several donors. Some clones are missing from TCRdb's copy, which holds only in-frame ones; the method was immunoSEQ multiplex PCR. The sample yields about 74,000 clones, approximately 95% seen once. V lost 5 bases and J lost 3, with 11 bases in between. CDR1 is SGHNT and CDR2 is YENEEA in the germline V gene. CDR3 length: 14 amino acids. The chain joins TRBV11-3 to TRBJ1-3; no clear D. This sequence was found in a human donor in good health. Sequenced input: T cells isolated from PBMCs. The CDR3 reads CASSLHSLGNTIYF. The CDR3 nucleotides are TGTGCCAGCAGCCTTCACAGTCTTGGAAACACCATATATTTT.